This paragraph covers one T cell receptor (beta chain) sequence. Its specificity is not known. The source of the sample is a study of regulatory T cells in long-lasting Graves disease. Study conclusions and caveats: Persistent disease was associated with favored TRBV28 usage and with favored use of TRBJ1-2 and TRBJ2-5.

Time point described: persistent/refractory GD, antithyroid drugs over 5 years with positive TRAb. Extracted RNA from PBMCs served as the source of the TCR library. Peripheral blood, at roughly 9 milliliters, went into EDTA tubes. Relying on iRepertoire HTBI primers and Arm-PCR of CDR3 regions, the team built TCR beta libraries. TCRdb analysed the multiplex PCR reads with MiXCR anew, one entry per CDR3 protein. The profile shows about 660,000 distinct CDR3 sequences, 25% to 30% of them singletons. Germline CDR1 reads SQVTM; CDR2 reads ANQGSEA. Trimming removed 5 bases at V and 4 bases at J, with 11 bases between. The CDR3 has 12 residues.

The TCR originated in a female donor with Graves disease. The V call is TRBV29-1, the J call TRBJ1-1; D perhaps matches TRBD1 (5 bases). The sequencing used peripheral blood mononuclear cells (PBMCs), collected when the disease was refractory, from a patient treated with antithyroid drugs. For the CDR3, the DNA is TGCAGCGTTAGCACCAGGGTCACTGAAGCTTTCTTT. This encodes CSVSTRVTEAFF.